This is a list of T cell receptor beta chains from one sample in a study of OX40 agonist ivuxolimab in advanced cancers. Libraries were prepared by immunoSEQ multiplex PCR; TCRdb keeps only in-frame clonotypes and omits some of them. The repertoire holds more than 20,000 clones, with 85% as singletons. Sequenced here: CD4+ or CD8+ T cells sorted from blood, sampled in a trial of the OX40 agonist ivuxolimab. The receptors shown here come from an adult with an advanced solid tumor such as melanoma, head and neck, liver or kidney cancer. Both conserved end residues are part of each CDR3. The D gene is left open where the match is weak. Clone sizes are given selectively: once, few, many, or a class where the clone is expanded.

TRBD1,TRBJ1-2,TRBV27,NA,TGTGCCAGCAGTCACCGAGACAGGGACGGCTACACCTTC,CASSHRDRDGYTF
NA,TRBJ1-3,TRBV7-8,NA,TGTGCCAGCAGCATCCGAGGGGACACCATATATTTT,CASSIRGDTIYF
NA,TRBJ2-7,TRBV9,NA,TGTGCCAGCAGCCCCACCCCGGACAGCTACGAGCAGTACTTC,CASSPTPDSYEQYF
TRBD2,TRBJ2-7,TRBV7-2,once,TGTGCCAGCAGCTTAGTTTCGCTAGCGGGGTACGAGCAGTACTTC,CASSLVSLAGYEQYF
NA,TRBJ1-6,TRBV13,NA,TGTGCCAGCAGCTTAGGCGGAAGCTATAATTCACCCCTCCACTTT,CASSLGGSYNSPLHF
NA,TRBJ2-3,TRBV7-6,NA,TGTGCCAGCAGCTTTGCGGGCGGCACAGATACGCAGTATTTT,CASSFAGGTDTQYF
NA,TRBJ1-1,TRBV6-6,medium-sized,TGTGCCAGCAGTTACCCGCCCAGCCGTAGCACTGAAGCTTTCTTT,CASSYPPSRSTEAFF
NA,TRBJ2-7,TRBV5-6,NA,TGTGCCAGCAGCGTTGGGATGTACGGGGTCCCCTACGAGCAGTACTTC,CASSVGMYGVPYEQYF
TRBD2,TRBJ2-7,TRBV5-1,NA,TGCGCCAGCAGCTCGGGAGGTGGGGTCTACGAGCAGTACTTC,CASSSGGGVYEQYF
NA,TRBJ1-6,TRBV11-2,NA,TGTGCCAGCACCCCGGGACCGCATAATTCACCCCTCCACTTT,CASTPGPHNSPLHF
NA,TRBJ1-5,TRBV11-2,NA,TGTGCCAGCAGCTATGGGCCAGTCAATCAGCCCCAGCATTTT,CASSYGPVNQPQHF
TRBD1,TRBJ1-1,TRBV27,NA,TGTGCCAGCAGTAAACAGGGGGGGAGTACTGAAGCTTTCTTT,CASSKQGGSTEAFF
NA,TRBJ1-5,TRBV13,NA,TGTGCCAGCAGCATGGGACTCGGTCAGCCCCAGCATTTT,CASSMGLGQPQHF
NA,TRBJ2-7,TRBV5-5,NA,TGTGCCAGCAGCTGGGACTGGGGCTCCTACGAGCAGTACTTC,CASSWDWGSYEQYF
NA,TRBJ1-1,TRBV25-1,NA,TGTGCCAGCAGTGAGAGGACGACCGCGAACACTGAAGCTTTCTTT,CASSERTTANTEAFF
NA,TRBJ2-7,TRBV6-5,NA,TGTGCCAGCACGGACCTGTACGAGCAGTACTTC,CASTDLYEQYF
TRBD2,TRBJ2-7,TRBV9,NA,TGTGCCAGCAGCGTAGAGTCGGGGACTAGCGGATCCTACGAGCAGTACTTC,CASSVESGTSGSYEQYF
NA,TRBJ1-3,TRBV18,NA,TGTGCCAGCTCACCACCGGGAAGGGCTGGAAACACCATATATTTT,CASSPPGRAGNTIYF
NA,TRBJ1-5,TRBV6-1,NA,TGTGCCGGGGGACCGGGGGCGGCTAATCAGCCCCAGCATTTT,CAGGPGAANQPQHF
TRBD1,TRBJ2-2,TRBV7-6,NA,TGTGCCAGCAGCTTAGCGACAGGGAGCACCGGGGAGCTGTTTTTT,CASSLATGSTGELFF
NA,TRBJ2-7,TRBV5-1,NA,TGCGCCAGCACTCCCGTTCAGGGGGGTTCCTACGAGCAGTACTTC,CASTPVQGGSYEQYF
TRBD1,TRBJ2-7,TRBV29-1,NA,TGCAGCGTCATGACAGGGGATGGGTACGAGCAGTACTTC,CSVMTGDGYEQYF
NA,TRBJ2-2,TRBV15,few,TGTGCCACCAGCACCTCCTGGGAAACCGGGGAGCTGTTTTTT,CATSTSWETGELFF
NA,TRBJ2-5,TRBV7-6,NA,TGTGCCAGCGGCCGGGGGCCGTACCAAGAGACCCAGTACTTC,CASGRGPYQETQYF
NA,TRBJ2-2,TRBV9,NA,TGTGCCAGCACTGGTGTGGAAACCGGGGAGCTGTTTTTT,CASTGVETGELFF
TRBD1,TRBJ2-3,TRBV11-3,NA,TGTGCCAGCAGCTTAGAAGGACAGGGTATTTGGAAGTATTTT,CASSLEGQGIWKYF
NA,TRBJ2-7,TRBV11-1,NA,TGTGCCAGCAGCCCCGGGGTGGGGGGCTCCTACGAGCAGTACTTC,CASSPGVGGSYEQYF
NA,TRBJ2-5,TRBV28,NA,TGTGCCAGCAGTTTTCCAGATTACGGAGAGACCCAGTACTTC,CASSFPDYGETQYF
TRBD2,TRBJ2-7,TRBV7-9,NA,TGTGCCAGCAGTAGTAGCGGGGCGAGGGCCTACGAGCAGTACTTC,CASSSSGARAYEQYF
NA,TRBJ1-1,TRBV4-1,NA,TGCGCCAGCAGTTTCGTGGGGGAAAACACTGAAGCTTTCTTT,CASSFVGENTEAFF
NA,TRBJ1-5,TRBV25-1,NA,TGTGCCAGCAGTGACCCCTGCCGGCTTAGCAATCAGCCCCAGCATTTT,CASSDPCRLSNQPQHF
NA,TRBJ2-6,TRBV7-9,NA,TGTGCCAGCAGCTTGACCCAGGGCCGTAAAAGTGGGGCCAACGTCCTGACTTTC,CASSLTQGRKSGANVLTF
TRBD2,TRBJ2-7,TRBV9,NA,TGTGCCAGCAGCGCCAGCGGGGGGCCCACCTACGAGCAGTACTTC,CASSASGGPTYEQYF
TRBD1,TRBJ2-1,TRBV19,NA,TGTGCCAGTAGTCCAGGGACAGGCAGAAGTACTGAGCTCCTACGAATGCAGTTCTTC,CASSPGTGRSTELLRMQFF
NA,TRBJ1-5,TRBV5-1,NA,TGCGCCAGCAGCTTGGAAGGGTTAGGCGGCAATCAGCCCCAGCATTTT,CASSLEGLGGNQPQHF
TRBD1,TRBJ2-1,TRBV13,once,TGTGCCAGCAGCTTGGTCAGGGGGCGGTACAATGAGCAGTTCTTC,CASSLVRGRYNEQFF
NA,TRBJ2-7,TRBV13,NA,TGTGCCAGCAGTACGACCGGGGGTGGGTCGTGGTACGAGCAGTACTTC,CASSTTGGGSWYEQYF
NA,TRBJ2-3,TRBV6-1,few,TGTGCCAGCACCAAACGGGGACGGAGCACAGATACGCAGTATTTT,CASTKRGRSTDTQYF
TRBD2,TRBJ2-3,TRBV4-2,few,TGTGCCAGCAGCCCGGGACTAGCGGGAGGGCCAGATACGCAGTATTTT,CASSPGLAGGPDTQYF
NA,TRBJ1-4,TRBV15,once,TGTGCCACTTATGATCTGAATGAAAAACTGTTTTTT,CATYDLNEKLFF
TRBD2,TRBJ2-3,TRBV15,NA,TGTGCCACCAGCACCCGACTAGCTGGGACTGGAGATACGCAGTATTTT,CATSTRLAGTGDTQYF
NA,TRBJ2-2,TRBV9,NA,TGTGCCAGCAGCGACAGGGTAGTGGGTGACACCGGGGAGCTGTTTTTT,CASSDRVVGDTGELFF
NA,TRBJ2-3,TRBV7-6,NA,TGTGCCAGCAGCTCGCGAACAGATACGCAGTATTTT,CASSSRTDTQYF
NA,TRBJ2-7,TRBV5-6,NA,TGTGCCAGCAGCTTAGGGGCGACCGAGCAGTACTTC,CASSLGATEQYF
NA,TRBJ2-1,TRBV30,NA,TGTGCCTGGAGTGGCCAGTGGTCGGACAATGAGCAGTTCTTC,CAWSGQWSDNEQFF